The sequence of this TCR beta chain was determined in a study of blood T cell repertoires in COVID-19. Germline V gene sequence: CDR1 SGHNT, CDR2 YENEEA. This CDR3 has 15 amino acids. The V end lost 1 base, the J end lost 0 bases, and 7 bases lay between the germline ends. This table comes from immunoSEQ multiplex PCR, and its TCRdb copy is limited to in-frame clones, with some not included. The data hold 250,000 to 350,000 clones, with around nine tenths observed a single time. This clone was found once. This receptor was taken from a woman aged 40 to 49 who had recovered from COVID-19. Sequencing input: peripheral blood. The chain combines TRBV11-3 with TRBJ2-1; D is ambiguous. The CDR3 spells CASSLARSSYNEQFF. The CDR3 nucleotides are TGTGCCAGCAGCTTAGCCCGTAGCTCCTACAATGAGCAGTTCTTC. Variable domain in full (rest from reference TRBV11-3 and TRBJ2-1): EAGVVQSPRYKIIEKKQPVAFWCNPISGHNTLYWYLQNLGQGPELLIRYENEEAVDDSQLPKDRFSAERLKGVDSTLKIQPAELGDSAVYLCASSLARSSYNEQFFGPGTRLTVL.